Only a few counts were recorded for the clone carrying this T cell receptor (beta chain). As yet, its antigen is unknown. This sample is part of a study of T-cell reconstitution after alpha-beta-depleted transplantation in children. Preparing the TCRbeta library involved the use of unique molecular identifiers. TCRdb re-derived calls from the PCR reads in MiXCR, one entry per CDR3 protein. The table lists roughly 74,000 distinct CDR3 sequences, 18% of them singletons, with approximately 55% in the top ten. Broader study findings: T cells produced anew were the main source of T-cell counts and diversity one year after transplant. Reportedly, roughly two months post-transplant, alpha-beta T cells arose from several hundred expanded graft clones. After transplant, high TCRbeta diversity at day 60 in some patients arose from surviving recipient T cells and thymic progenitors.

V shed 3 bases and J shed 6 bases, with 12 bases lying between them. From germline, CDR1 is SGHTA and CDR2 FQGNSA. The CDR3 runs to 14 residues. The sample in question was PBMCs, mostly from graft donor cells, obtained 360 days after TCRalphabeta/CD19-depleted stem cell transplant. V usage is TRBV7-2 and J usage is TRBJ1-5; D is perhaps TRBD1 (5 bases). This sequence was found in a male patient aged 2 to 9 who had a stem cell transplant for acute lymphoblastic leukemia, so the T cells may come from the graft donor. CDR3 DNA sequence: TGTGCCAGCAGCTTTACGACAGTAAGTCAGCCCCAGCATTTT. Its protein product is CASSFTTVSQPQHF.